This T cell receptor (beta chain) stems from a study of cytomegalovirus exposure and HLA in healthy donors. In the PCR, 60 Vbeta and 13 Jbeta primers were used. TCRdb's copy holds only in-frame clones and misses some; the assay was immunoSEQ multiplex PCR. The table records 150,000 to 200,000 clones, around 75% of them present only once. This clone appeared a single time. Its antigen is undetermined. Study-wide findings and caveats: An analysis was carried out at a later point. It showed that HLA-associated TCR beta chains were more clonally expanded than equally common non-associated chains.

Germline loops: CDR1 LNHDA, CDR2 SQIVND (reference sequence). J was trimmed by 0 bases and V by 4 bases; bases with no gene match: 3. This CDR3 has 15 amino acids. The genes are TRBV19 and TRBJ1-1; the match to TRBD1 covers 9 bases. The clonotype was recovered from a woman aged 45-65 years in good health and CMV-seronegative. The sequenced sample consisted of PBMCs. Written as DNA, the CDR3 is TGTGCCAGTAGTACAGGGACAGGGATGAACACTGAAGCTTTCTTT. Amino acid sequence: CASSTGTGMNTEAFF.